Presented here are 11 T cell receptor beta chains from one specimen sequenced in a study of low-dose radiotherapy and immunotherapy resistance in tumors. Covering alpha and beta chains, TRAV- and TRBV-specific primers were used for the first-strand cDNA. For amplifying TCRs, the PCR ran for about 20 cycles with Phusion, which was used together with a constant-region primer and the adapter on the V primers. TCRdb itself ran the reads through MiXCR, one entry per CDR3 protein. Of approximately 18,000 distinct CDR3 sequences listed, approximately 74% were seen once; the top ten hold about an eighth. The source of these receptors is a human donor with advanced metastatic prostate, ovarian, gallbladder or colorectal cancer (not recorded which). This table probably holds off-target reads from a library built for another chain.

This clonotype was detected a few times. The V gene is TRBV6-2 or TRBV6-3, the J gene TRBJ2-7, with 9 nucleotides matching TRBD2. Germline trimming cut 2 bases from V and 4 bases from J; bases unmatched to any gene: 3. The CDR3 covers 14 residues. Germline CDR1 and CDR2: MNHEY and SVGEGT. The CDR3 DNA follows: TGTGCCAGCAGTTACCTAGCGGGAAGGTACGAGCAGTACTTC. Its translation is CASSYLAGRYEQYF.

This clonotype came up once. CDR3 nucleotides: TGTGCCAGCTCACCGACGAAACAAGAGACCCAGTACTTC. Its translation is CASSPTKQETQYF. The V call is TRBV18, the J call TRBJ2-5; D ambiguous. The CDR3 has 13 amino acids. Trimming stripped 3 bases from V and 2 bases from J, with 7 bases between. Germline assignment: CDR1 KGHSH and CDR2 LQKENI.

The chain links TRBV5-4 to TRBJ1-6, with D tentatively TRBD1 (5 bases). The ends were cut back, 5 bases at V and 5 bases at J, with 14 bases in the middle. The CDR3 has 15 amino acids. The germline V gene has CDR1 SGHNT and CDR2 YYREEE (reference sequence). CDR3 DNA sequence: TGTGCCAGCAGTTCACGGACAAGCAATAATTCACCCCTCCACTTT. Protein sequence: CASSSRTSNNSPLHF. Full variable domain (missing parts from reference TRBV5-4 and TRBJ1-6): ETGVTQSPTHLIKTRGQQVTLRCSSQSGHNTVSWYQQALGQGPQFIFQYYREEENGRGNFPPRFSGLQFPNYSSELNVNALELDDSALYLCASSSRTSNNSPLHFGNGTRLTVT.

The V gene is TRBV2, the J gene TRBJ2-7; 7 positions agree with TRBD1. This CDR3 region has 13 residues. Germline V lookup: CDR1 SNHLY, CDR2 FYNNEI. Trimming removed 8 bases from V and 3 bases from J; junction bases left unmatched: 7. This CDR3 reads CASLRDSDYEQYF. In DNA, the CDR3 is TGTGCCAGCCTCCGGGACAGCGACTACGAGCAGTACTTC. Filled out from reference TRBV2 and TRBJ2-7, the complete variable domain reads EPEVTQTPSHQVTQMGQEVILRCVPISNHLYFYWYRQILGQKVEFLVSFYNNEISEKSEIFDDQFSVERPDGSNFTLKIRSTKLEDSAMYFCASLRDSDYEQYFGPGTRLTVT.

This clonotype was recorded only once. The V call is TRBV6-2 or TRBV6-3, the J call TRBJ2-5; D uncertain. Germline V gene sequence: CDR1 MNHEY, CDR2 SVGEGT. This CDR3 comprises 13 residues. V lost 7 bases, J lost 2 bases, and 11 bases lay in between. The CDR3 region has the DNA TGTGCCAGCAATACGGACGTACAAGAGACCCAGTACTTC. It encodes CASNTDVQETQYF.

This clonotype was detected a few times. The chain carries TRBV11-2 and TRBJ2-7; 9 bases match TRBD2. The germline CDR1 and CDR2 sequences are SGHAT and FQNNGV. Germline trimming cut 2 bases from V and 4 bases from J; bases unmatched to any gene: 9. The CDR3 sequence is 16 residues long. This chain's CDR3 is CASSLPSGTSTYEQYF. The DNA of the CDR3 is TGTGCCAGCAGCTTACCCTCCGGGACTAGCACTTACGAGCAGTACTTC.

This clonotype has just one count. The rearrangement links TRBV6-5 to TRBJ2-3; D is uncertain. Germline V gives CDR1 MNHEY, CDR2 SVGAGI. This CDR3 contains 15 residues. The V gene lost 2 bases and the J gene lost 0 bases, with 9 bases spanning the gap. The CDR3 DNA reads TGTGCCAGCAGTTACCGATTTACTAGCACAGATACGCAGTATTTT. Its translation is CASSYRFTSTDTQYF.

V gene TRBV6-8 combines with J gene TRBJ1-1, with no clear D. With 2 bases removed from V and 10 bases from J, the gap between germline ends came to 8 bases. CDR1 MNHGY and CDR2 SAAAGT come from the germline V gene. This CDR3 is built from 11 residues. The chain's CDR3 is CASSYRFRAFF. As DNA, the CDR3 is TGTGCCAGCAGTTACCGATTTCGAGCTTTCTTT.

V and J are TRBV5-5 and TRBJ2-2; TRBD2 matches 10 bases. Germline CDR1 is SGHKS and CDR2 is YYEKEE (reference sequence). The V gene end was trimmed by 0 bases and the J gene end by 6 bases; junction bases not matched to a gene: 2. The CDR3 extends over 15 amino acids. CDR3 DNA: TGTGCCAGCAGCTTGGTAGCGGGAGGCGCCGGGGAGCTGTTTTTT. Translating it yields CASSLVAGGAGELFF.

This chain connects TRBV6-2 or TRBV6-3 to TRBJ1-3; D remains ambiguous. Germline CDR1 and CDR2: MNHEY and SVGEGT. Trimming left V 8 bases short and J 0 bases short, with 11 bases between. This CDR3 spans 14 amino acids. CDR3 sequence: CASSVSYSGNTIYF. The CDR3 nucleotides are TGTGCCAGCTCAGTCTCATACTCTGGAAACACCATATATTTT.

CDR3 nucleotide sequence: TGTGCCTGGAGTCGCGGTGTGGGGCAGCCCCAGCATTTT. Its protein is CAWSRGVGQPQHF. The V gene is TRBV30, the J gene TRBJ1-5; D gene unclear. The ends were cut back, 2 bases at V and 7 bases at J, with 12 bases in the middle. Germline-derived CDR1 and CDR2 are GTSNPN and SVGIG (reference sequence). CDR3 size: 13 residues.